These 30 T cell receptor beta chains were all obtained from the same sample, sequenced in a study of blood T cell repertoires in COVID-19. Profiled with immunoSEQ multiplex PCR; TCRdb holds only in-frame clones, not every one. The sample has about 220,000 clones; 80% to 90% are singletons. Sequencing was done on a sample of PBMCs or T cells enriched from blood (not recorded which). These receptors all come from a woman in her late teens or twenties in a cohort exposed to, infected with or recovered from COVID-19 (not recorded which).

Of note for this clone: Other DNA sequences in this specimen translate into the identical CDR3. The chain joins TRBV7-3 to TRBJ1-3; no clear D gene. V lost 0 bases and J 0 bases, leaving 6 bases between the germline ends. Looked up from germline, CDR1 is SGHTA and CDR2 is FQGTGA. The CDR3 is 15 amino acids. This chain's CDR3 is CASSLTGGSGNTIYF. CDR3 DNA sequence: TGTGCCAGCAGCTTAACGGGAGGCTCTGGAAACACCATATATTTT.

J is TRBJ2-6 and V is TRBV29-1, with a weak D call TRBD2 (5 bases). Looked up from germline, CDR1 is SQVTM and CDR2 is ANQGSEA. This CDR3 contains 13 residues. Trimming shortened V by 4 bases and J by 3 bases, and 7 bases separated the two germline ends. DNA for the CDR3: TGCAGCGTTGGCGAGGGTGGGGCCAACGTCCTGACTTTC. This encodes CSVGEGGANVLTF.

The J gene is TRBJ2-1, the V gene TRBV28, with 13 bases fitting TRBD2. V was clipped by 6 bases and J by 8 bases; unmatched bases: 7. The CDR3 contains 15 residues. The germline V gene has CDR1 MDHEN and CDR2 SYDVKM. The CDR3 bases are TGTGCCAGCAGCCCCGGGACTAGCGGGGCACATGAGCAGTTCTTC. This sequence encodes CASSPGTSGAHEQFF.

CDR3 nucleotide sequence: TGTGCCAGCAGTACAGGGAACACTGAAGCTTTCTTT. This encodes CASSTGNTEAFF. J is TRBJ1-1 and V is TRBV2; a possible D gene is TRBD1 (5 bases). The CDR3 totals 12 residues. CDR1 is SNHLY and CDR2 is FYNNEI in the germline V gene. The V end was cut by 5 bases, the J end by 1 base, with 5 bases between.

V gene TRBV2 combines with J gene TRBJ1-4; a weak D match, TRBD1 (5 bases). The germline V gene has CDR1 SNHLY and CDR2 FYNNEI. This CDR3 spans 15 amino acids. V was trimmed by 3 bases and J by 10 bases, leaving 18 bases between them. DNA for the CDR3: TGTGCCAGCAGTGAGACCCCCGGGCAGGGAGGAAAACTGTTTTTT. The encoded protein is CASSETPGQGGKLFF.

V is TRBV11-2 and J is TRBJ2-5; D unclear. The CDR3 consists of 13 residues. The ends were cut back, 0 bases at V and 7 bases at J, with 9 bases in the middle. Germline CDR1 and CDR2: SGHAT and FQNNGV. The CDR3 nucleotides are TGTGCCAGCAGCTTAGAGCAGGAACGGACCCAGTACTTC. Its translation: CASSLEQERTQYF. Full variable domain (missing parts from reference TRBV11-2 and TRBJ2-5): EAGVAQSPRYKIIEKRQSVAFWCNPISGHATLYWYQQILGQGPKLLIQFQNNGVVDDSQLPKDRFSAERLKGVDSTLKIQPAKLEDSAVYLCASSLEQERTQYFGPGTRLLVL.

This rearrangement joins TRBV15 to TRBJ1-5; TRBD1 matches 9 bases. V dropped 0 bases and J dropped 10; count of bases not matched to a gene: 7. CDR3 length: 15 residues. Germline CDR1 is LNHNV and CDR2 is YYDKDF (reference sequence). The CDR3 region has the DNA TGTGCCACCAGCAGAGAGGGACAGGGTTTCCGACCCCAGCATTTT. As protein: CATSREGQGFRPQHF.

This chain joins TRBV5-1 and TRBJ2-3; possible D gene TRBD2, 5 bases. There are 14 residues in the CDR3. Trimming stripped 4 bases from V and 2 bases from J, with 11 bases between. The germline V gene encodes CDR1 SGHRS and CDR2 YFSETQ. The CDR3 coding sequence is TGCGCCAGCAGCCGGGGAGCCGTCACAGATACGCAGTATTTT. Its translation: CASSRGAVTDTQYF.

This clone was seen a single time. The CDR3 coding sequence is TGTGCCACCCAAGATTCTAACAGGGGGGACAATGAGCAGTTCTTC. It specifies CATQDSNRGDNEQFF. This chain joins TRBV24-1 and TRBJ2-1, with TRBD1 matching 8 bases. The CDR3 length is 15 residues. Germline CDR1 and CDR2: KGHDR and SFDVKD. The V gene end was trimmed by 9 bases and the J gene end by 5 bases; junction bases not matched to a gene: 11.

The V call is TRBV4-2, the J call TRBJ1-5; 7 bases align to TRBD1. This CDR3 spans 18 amino acids. CDR1 is LGHNA, CDR2 YNFKEQ, per germline. With V trimmed by 4 bases and J by 7 bases, 19 bases remained unmatched. CDR3 sequence: CASSPYMGQQVVHQPQHF. In DNA, the CDR3 is TGTGCCAGCAGCCCGTATATGGGACAGCAGGTAGTTCACCAGCCCCAGCATTTT.

V usage is TRBV5-1 and J usage is TRBJ2-7; 9 bases map to TRBD1. Germline V gene lookup returns CDR1 SGHRS and CDR2 YFSETQ. The CDR3 length is 16 residues. Trimming took 0 bases from V and 3 from J; bases not matched to a gene: 7. For the CDR3, the DNA is TGCGCCAGCAGCTTGGGGCGGGACAGGGTTAACTACGAGCAGTACTTC. Translating it yields CASSLGRDRVNYEQYF.

The V call is TRBV24-1, the J call TRBJ2-3; 7 positions agree with TRBD2. J lost 6 bases, V lost 7 bases, and 6 bases had no gene match. The CDR3 length is 13 residues. From germline, CDR1 is KGHDR and CDR2 SFDVKD. The DNA of the CDR3 is TGTGCCACCAGCGACGGGAGGCCGGATACGCAGTATTTT. This codes for CATSDGRPDTQYF.

The chain combines TRBV4-1 with TRBJ2-7; 10 nucleotides align to TRBD1. In germline, CDR1 is MGHRA, CDR2 YSYEKL. Trimming took 0 bases from V and 4 from J; bases not matched to a gene: 6. The CDR3 sequence is 16 residues long. The CDR3 sequence: CASSQEPGQGSYEQYF. CDR3 DNA sequence: TGCGCCAGCAGCCAAGAACCGGGACAGGGGTCTTACGAGCAGTACTTC.

The chain joins TRBV28 to TRBJ1-3; D might be TRBD1 (6 bases). Germline lookup yields CDR1 MDHEN and CDR2 SYDVKM. The CDR3 is 15 amino acids. The germline V and J ends were trimmed by 3 bases and 3 bases, with 12 bases remaining between them. The CDR3 loop is CASSFWGGVGNTIYF. Written as DNA, the CDR3 is TGTGCCAGCAGTTTTTGGGGGGGCGTTGGAAACACCATATATTTT.

This rearrangement joins TRBV21-1 to TRBJ2-7; the tabulated D call, TRBD2, remains unverified against the DNA. TRBV21-1 has pseudogene status. CDR3 length: 16 amino acids. CDR3 loop: CASSKGGCVLSYEQYF. The CDR3 region has the DNA TGTGCCAGCAGCAAAGGAGGGTGCGTTCTTTCCTACGAGCAGTACTTC.

This clone was detected only once. The chain has TRBV7-9 and TRBJ1-3, with D unclear. The CDR3 is 16 residues long. Trimming took 5 bases from V and 0 from J, leaving 14 bases between them. Looked up from germline, CDR1 is SEHNR and CDR2 is FQNEAQ (reference sequence). The DNA of the CDR3 is TGTGCCAGCAGCCCCCCCGGCGGGAGCTCTGGAAACACCATATATTTT. Translation gives CASSPPGGSSGNTIYF. The full variable domain, rest sourced from reference TRBV7-9 and TRBJ1-3, is DTGVSQNPRHKITKRGQNVTFRCDPISEHNRLYWYRQTLGQGPEFLTYFQNEAQLEKSRLLSDRFSAERPKGSFSTLEIQRTEQGDSAMYLCASSPPGGSSGNTIYFGEGSWLTVV.

This clone was seen a single time. V is TRBV6-5 and J is TRBJ1-2; D is uncertain. Germline V lookup: CDR1 MNHEY, CDR2 SVGAGI. This CDR3 has 16 amino acids. Deletions cut 0 bases from V and 0 bases from J, with 11 bases between. The CDR3 reads CASSYSKATANYGYTF. The CDR3 DNA is TGTGCCAGCAGTTACTCGAAGGCCACAGCTAACTATGGCTACACCTTC.

The chain is built from TRBV9 and TRBJ2-7, with a tentative D call TRBD2 (6 bases). In germline, CDR1 is SGDLS, CDR2 YYNGEE. V lost 0 bases and J 3 bases, leaving 10 bases between the germline ends. The CDR3 has 14 residues. The DNA of the CDR3 is TGTGCCAGCAGCGTAGAGGACGGGGGCTACGAGCAGTACTTC. This encodes CASSVEDGGYEQYF. Filled out from reference TRBV9 and TRBJ2-7, the complete variable domain reads DSGVTQTPKHLITATGQRVTLRCSPRSGDLSVYWYQQSLDQGLQFLIQYYNGEERAKGNILERFSAQQFPDLHSELNLSSLELGDSALYFCASSVEDGGYEQYFGPGTRLTVT.

The chain carries TRBV28 and TRBJ1-2, with D hard to call. From germline, CDR1 is MDHEN and CDR2 SYDVKM. The CDR3 length is 13 residues. The germline V and J ends were trimmed by 2 bases and 4 bases, with 8 bases remaining between them. The CDR3: CASSLGQAYGYTF. CDR3 nucleotides: TGTGCCAGCAGTTTAGGGCAGGCCTATGGCTACACCTTC.

This clone has a handful of counts. The J gene is TRBJ1-3, the V gene TRBV11-2; D ambiguous. Germline V lookup: CDR1 SGHAT, CDR2 FQNNGV. The CDR3 loop spans 14 amino acids. V lost 0 bases, J lost 2 bases, and 5 bases lay in between. The CDR3 region has the DNA TGTGCCAGCAGCTTAGATCCAACTGGAAACACCATATATTTT. Its protein is CASSLDPTGNTIYF.

V and J are TRBV3-1 (or the pseudogene TRBV3-2) and TRBJ2-1; TRBD2 matches 14 bases. The CDR3 runs to 16 residues. V lost 1 base, J lost 10 bases, and 6 bases stayed unmatched. CDR1 is LGHDT and CDR2 is YNNKEL in the germline V gene (reference sequence). CDR3 sequence: CASSQAGTSGGGEQFF. CDR3 DNA sequence: TGTGCCAGCAGCCAAGCCGGGACTAGCGGGGGCGGGGAGCAGTTCTTC.

This CDR3 reads CASSLQGNTEAFF. CDR3 nucleotides: TGTGCCAGCAGTTTACAGGGGAACACTGAAGCTTTCTTT. The chain recombines TRBV7-2 with TRBJ1-1; a weak D match, TRBD1 (6 bases). V lost 6 bases and J 1 base, leaving 9 bases between the germline ends. CDR1 and CDR2 (germline): SGHTA, FQGNSA. CDR3 length equals 13 residues.

The chain is built from TRBV11-2 and TRBJ2-1; 8 bases are shared with TRBD2. CDR3 size: 15 residues. Germline V gene sequence: CDR1 SGHAT, CDR2 FQNNGV. The V and J ends lost 5 bases and 6 bases, in that order; junction bases with no gene match: 9. The CDR3 protein is CASSHPGGRGNEQFF. The CDR3 DNA sequence: TGTGCCAGCAGCCATCCGGGAGGGCGCGGCAATGAGCAGTTCTTC.

The chain employs TRBV6-5 and TRBJ1-1, with 9 nucleotides matching TRBD1. The CDR3 is 14 residues long. Germline V gene sequence: CDR1 MNHEY, CDR2 SVGAGI. Trimming removed 4 bases from V and 2 bases from J; junction bases left unmatched: 2. CDR3 loop: CASSSDRGNTEAFF. Written as DNA, the CDR3 is TGTGCCAGCAGTTCGGACAGGGGAAACACTGAAGCTTTCTTT.

The rearrangement links TRBV3-1 (or the pseudogene TRBV3-2) to TRBJ2-7; 8 bases are shared with TRBD2. The CDR3 consists of 14 residues. Germline loops: CDR1 LGHDT, CDR2 YNNKEL (reference sequence). Unmatched junction bases numbered 5, after V lost 4 bases and J lost 3 bases. The CDR3, as DNA: TGTGCCAGCAGCCCCGCGGGGGGCAACTACGAGCAGTACTTC. Its translation: CASSPAGGNYEQYF.

This clone appeared once. The chain couples TRBV6-5 to TRBJ1-2; 7 nucleotides align to TRBD1. The germline V gene encodes CDR1 MNHEY and CDR2 SVGAGI. V gave up 6 bases and J gave up 1 base; unmatched junction bases: 8. CDR3 size: 15 residues. The CDR3 here is CASSLTNRGNYGYTF. As DNA, the CDR3 is TGTGCCAGCAGCCTAACCAACAGGGGTAACTATGGCTACACCTTC.

This chain connects TRBV7-9 to TRBJ2-3, with TRBD1 as a possible D gene (5 bases). The CDR3 runs to 15 residues. V was clipped by 5 bases and J by 6 bases, with 18 bases between them. Germline V lookup: CDR1 SEHNR, CDR2 FQNEAQ (reference sequence). The CDR3 region is CASSPGPQAMDTQYF. In DNA, the CDR3 is TGTGCCAGCAGCCCAGGGCCTCAAGCGATGGATACGCAGTATTTT.

As concerns this clone: The sample carries other DNA sequences with the same CDR3. The chain is built from TRBV9 and TRBJ1-3; D may be TRBD1 (5 bases). Per germline, CDR1 SGDLS and CDR2 YYNGEE. The CDR3 length is 15 residues. Trimming pared 1 base from V and 0 bases from J, leaving 8 bases between. As DNA, the CDR3 is TGTGCCAGCAGCGTAACGGGGGGCTCTGGAAACACCATATATTTT. The encoded protein is CASSVTGGSGNTIYF.

V gene TRBV15 combines with J gene TRBJ2-7; TRBD1 matches at 9 bases. From germline, CDR1 is LNHNV and CDR2 YYDKDF (reference sequence). The length of the CDR3 is 14 residues. With V trimmed by 4 bases and J by 5 bases, 6 bases remained unmatched. The CDR3 spells CATSKGQGIHEQYF. The DNA for the CDR3 is TGTGCCACCAGCAAGGGACAGGGTATCCACGAGCAGTACTTC.

In its sample, this clone was seen a few times. The V gene is TRBV15, the J gene TRBJ2-7; TRBD1 aligns across 8 bases. J gave up 2 bases and V 8 bases, and 5 bases lay outside the gene matches. CDR3 length: 13 amino acids. Per the germline V gene, CDR1 is LNHNV and CDR2 is YYDKDF (reference sequence). This CDR3 is CATSGQGPYEQYF. The CDR3 DNA follows: TGTGCCACCTCAGGACAGGGACCCTACGAGCAGTACTTC.